This record covers a single T cell receptor beta chain. An end of the junction differs from the germline gene, which may be a read error. The source of the sample is a study of T cells in Graves' hyperthyroidism and ophthalmopathy. The germline V gene encodes CDR1 DFQATT and CDR2 SNEGSKA (reference sequence). The CDR3 loop spans 13 amino acids. Regions amplified from RNA transcripts were the TCR beta CDR3 regions. A first-round RT-PCR of the TCR CDR3 used the HTBI primer set. MiXCR, applied by TCRdb to the multiplex PCR reads, yields one record per CDR3 protein. The sample lists 96,000 or so distinct CDR3 sequences, about 51% occurring once.

This receptor was obtained from a middle-aged woman with Graves' hyperthyroidism. The chain has TRBV20-1 and TRBJ2-6; D is possibly TRBD1 (5 bases). Sequenced: blood. The CDR3 DNA sequence: TGCAGTGCTAGAGATCGTGGGGCCGACGTCCTGACTTTC. Its translation: CSARDRGADVLTF.